The following is a TCR beta chain sequence with its context. There is no known antigen for this receptor. No qualities accompany the bases; no much larger clone lies one base away. For sequencing of the TCRbeta CDR3 region, genomic DNA was extracted from the sorted cells. The immunoSEQ Assay was used to sequence the TCRbeta CDR3 regions. TCRdb obtained this table from immuneACCESS and retained in-frame rearrangements with V and J assigned. These tables miss some clones; where compared with another copy, unresolved V genes account for less than half of the shortfall, and the remainder is unexplained. Here the sample has fewer than 30,000 clones; about 87% occur a single time. Roughly a fifth of the sample is in the top ten clones. Patients with autoimmune disease history or receiving systemic immunosuppression were excluded from the trial. Peripheral blood for TCR sequencing was collected from all dose cohorts at baseline, on cycle 4 day 1, and on cycle 7 day 1. Samples came from an open-label, multicenter, first-in-human phase I dose-escalation trial of ivuxolimab. Adults with locally advanced or metastatic melanoma, renal cell, hepatocellular, or head and neck squamous cell carcinoma were enrolled in the trial. Before TCR sequencing, CD4+ T cells and CD8+ T cells were sorted from peripheral blood as separate populations.

The data derive from a study of OX40 agonist ivuxolimab in advanced cancers. With respect to the entire study: The costimulatory receptor OX40 (CD134) was targeted by ivuxolimab, a fully human IgG2 agonistic monoclonal antibody. The purpose of peripheral TCRbeta sequencing was to test whether ivuxolimab changed TCR sequence diversity and led to clonal T-cell expansion. Of the 50 to 55 dose-escalation patients, hepatocellular carcinoma was present in approximately 20, melanoma in roughly 15, renal cell carcinoma in 9 and head and neck cancer in 9. The paper describes the monotherapy dose-escalation part (N ≈ 50 patients) of the phase I trial of ivuxolimab. Prior anti-PD-1, anti-PD-L1 or anti-CTLA-4 therapy was permitted, and about 40% of dose-escalation patients had received checkpoint inhibitors. In the dose-escalation cohort, roughly 82% of patients were male, and the mean age was around 60 years with a range of roughly 23 to 79. Intravenous ivuxolimab was administered to patients every 2 weeks at six dose levels: 0.01, 0.1, 0.3, 1.5, 3 and 10 mg/kg. Partial responses were achieved by three dose-escalation patients, of whom one had hepatocellular carcinoma and two had cutaneous melanoma.

V drops 4 bases and J drops 4 bases, leaving 19 bases in between. Reading from cysteine to phenylalanine, the CDR3 counts 16 amino acids. This entry keeps only the CDR3 DNA: 48 bases, framed from base 1. Sequences LGHNA (CDR1) and YSLEER (CDR2) are obtained from the germline V gene. The paper's findings and limits, for the study overall: Low levels of normalized T-cell clonal expansion were also seen in some patients who did not respond. Which antigens the clonally expanded peripheral T cells were specific for was not determined. Clonal expansion of both CD4+ and CD8+ blood T cells was observed from baseline to week 6 at doses 0.1 to 3.0 mg/kg. In partial responders in the 0.1-3.0 mg/kg groups, normalized peripheral clonal expansion was found to be among the lowest, especially among CD8+ T cells. After ivuxolimab, more expanded clones were found on average in CD8+ T cells than in CD4+ T cells.

Sequenced here: CD4+ or CD8+ T cells sorted from blood, sampled in a trial of the OX40 agonist ivuxolimab. The rearrangement joined TRBV4-3 to TRBJ1-2; the D gene is perhaps TRBD1, on 6 matching bases. This TCR was recovered from an adult with an advanced solid tumor such as melanoma, head and neck, liver or kidney cancer. The CDR3: CASSPSRGLPFYGYTF. The DNA reads as follows: TGCGCCAGCAGCCCAAGTCGGGGGCTCCCATTCTATGGCTACACCTTC.